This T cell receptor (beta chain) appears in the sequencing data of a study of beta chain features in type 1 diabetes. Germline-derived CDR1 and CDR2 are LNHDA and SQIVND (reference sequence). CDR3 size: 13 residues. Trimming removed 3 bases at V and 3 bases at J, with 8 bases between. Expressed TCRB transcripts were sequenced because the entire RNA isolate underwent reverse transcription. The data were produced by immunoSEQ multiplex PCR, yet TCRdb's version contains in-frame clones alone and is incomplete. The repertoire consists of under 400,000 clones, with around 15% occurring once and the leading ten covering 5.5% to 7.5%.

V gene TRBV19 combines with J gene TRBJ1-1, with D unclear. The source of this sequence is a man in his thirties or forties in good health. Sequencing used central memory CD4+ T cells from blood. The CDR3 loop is CASSMRGDTEAFF. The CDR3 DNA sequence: TGTGCCAGTAGTATGCGGGGTGACACTGAAGCTTTCTTT. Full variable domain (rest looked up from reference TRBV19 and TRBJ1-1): DGGITQSPKYLFRKEGQNVTLSCEQNLNHDAMYWYRQDPGQGLRLIYYSQIVNDFQKGDIAEGYSVSREKKESFPLTVTSAQKNPTAFYLCASSMRGDTEAFFGQGTRLTVV.